This paragraph covers one TCR beta chain sequence. The time point denotes: baseline, week 1 (first vaccination visit). As to treatment: pre-vaccination baseline after standard-of-care therapy. This entry belongs to a study of a mutant IDH1 vaccine in newly diagnosed glioma. The table came from immunoSEQ multiplex PCR; TCRdb's copy has only in-frame clones and leaves some out. The sample carries 92,000 or so clones, more than 65% recorded once. The sample consisted of PBMCs, taken from a glioma patient treated with radiotherapy, temozolomide or both. The origin of this receptor is a man in his forties with glioma. Some clones in this sample may be carry-over from other donors' samples.

The CDR3 DNA reads as TGCGCCAGCAGCTCGCTGACAGAGCTAGGTGGCTACACCTTC. It yields the protein CASSSLTELGGYTF. This chain connects TRBV5-1 to TRBJ1-2, with D tentatively TRBD1 (5 bases). Looked up from germline, CDR1 is SGHRS and CDR2 is YFSETQ. Trimming shortened V by 3 bases and J by 7 bases, and 16 bases separated the two germline ends. CDR3 length: 14 amino acids.